Presented here are 14 T cell receptor beta chains from one specimen sequenced in a study of blood T cell repertoires in COVID-19. Assay used: immunoSEQ multiplex PCR; TCRdb lists only in-frame clones, some missing. The sample shows about 120,000 clones, 70% to 75% of them seen only once. Sequenced input: peripheral blood. Receptor source: a man aged 55 to 70 with acute or convalescent COVID-19.

The chain combines TRBV7-9 with TRBJ1-2; the D gene is possibly TRBD1 (5 bases). The CDR3 has 15 amino acids. The germline V gene has CDR1 SEHNR and CDR2 FQNEAQ (reference sequence). Trimming stripped 5 bases from V and 2 bases from J, with 15 bases between. The chain's CDR3 is CASSPLQGTNYGYTF. CDR3 DNA: TGTGCCAGCAGCCCACTCCAGGGAACGAACTATGGCTACACCTTC.

The chain couples TRBV12-3 or TRBV12-4 to TRBJ2-7, with 8 bases identical to TRBD1. Trimming removed 4 bases from V and 3 bases from J; junction bases left unmatched: 2. This CDR3 contains 13 residues. CDR3 sequence: CASSSQGDYEQYF. Written as DNA, the CDR3 is TGTGCCAGCAGTTCACAGGGGGACTACGAGCAGTACTTC.

The chain carries TRBV19 and TRBJ1-2; TRBD1 is a possible D gene (6 bases). Trimming pared 4 bases from V and 2 bases from J, leaving 8 bases between. The CDR3 spans 13 residues. Looked up from germline, CDR1 is LNHDA and CDR2 is SQIVND (reference sequence). This chain's CDR3 is CASSRTDNYGYTF. DNA for the CDR3: TGTGCCAGTAGTAGGACAGACAACTATGGCTACACCTTC.

The chain links TRBV6-5 to TRBJ2-7, with TRBD1 as a possible D gene (5 bases). This CDR3 has 14 amino acids. Germline CDR1 reads MNHEY; CDR2 reads SVGAGI. V shed 3 bases and J shed 5 bases, with 14 bases lying between them. The CDR3 is CASSYGQGRDEQYF. CDR3 sequence (DNA): TGTGCCAGCAGTTATGGGCAGGGAAGAGACGAGCAGTACTTC.

The chain combines TRBV19 with TRBJ2-3, with D possibly being TRBD2 (6 bases). The length of the CDR3 is 16 residues. The germline gives CDR1 LNHDA, CDR2 SQIVND (reference sequence). V was shortened by 1 base and J by 1 base, with 12 bases between the two germline ends. CDR3 DNA sequence: TGTGCCAGTAGTATAGGGCGGGGTTGGGGCACAGATACGCAGTATTTT. The encoded protein is CASSIGRGWGTDTQYF.

This clone was counted between two and nine times. The chain combines TRBV19 with TRBJ2-7, with TRBD2 matching 8 bases. Germline CDR1 and CDR2: LNHDA and SQIVND (reference sequence). J gave up 3 bases and V 4 bases, and 11 bases lay outside the gene matches. CDR3 length: 16 amino acids. The DNA of the CDR3 is TGTGCCAGTAGTACCATTTACGGCGGGGGGCTCTACGAGCAGTACTTC. It codes for CASSTIYGGGLYEQYF.

The V gene is TRBV5-1, the J gene TRBJ1-4; tentatively, D is TRBD1 (6 bases). In germline, CDR1 is SGHRS, CDR2 YFSETQ. This CDR3 comprises 16 residues. Trimming took off 0 bases at V and 0 bases at J, with 9 bases between the two ends. CDR3 in amino acids: CASSLGTGTTNEKLFF. CDR3 nucleotide sequence: TGCGCCAGCAGCTTGGGTACAGGGACAACTAATGAAAAACTGTTTTTT.

V gene TRBV25-1 combines with J gene TRBJ1-6, with 8 bases matching TRBD1. This CDR3 has 17 residues. The J segment lost 3 bases and the V segment lost 1 base, leaving 5 bases of the junction unmatched. CDR1 and CDR2 (germline): MGHDK, SYGVNS. In DNA form, the CDR3 reads TGTGCCAGCAGTGAATCGACAGGGGTCAGCTATAATTCACCCCTCCACTTT. It translates to CASSESTGVSYNSPLHF.

The rearrangement uses TRBV10-2 and TRBJ2-2; 7 positions match TRBD1. Germline CDR1 reads WSHSY; CDR2 reads SAAADI. The V gene end was trimmed by 0 bases and the J gene end by 5 bases; junction bases not matched to a gene: 9. The CDR3 has 17 amino acids. CDR3 bases: TGCGCCAGCAGTGAGTCTAAGACAGGGAAAGTGACCGGGGAGCTGTTTTTT. Protein product: CASSESKTGKVTGELFF.

The V and J genes are TRBV18 and TRBJ2-3; 8 nucleotides match TRBD1. J lost 2 bases, V lost 6 bases, and 10 bases had no gene match. This CDR3 is 16 amino acids long. Germline V gene data show CDR1 as KGHSH and CDR2 as LQKENI. The CDR3 DNA is TGTGCCAGCTCCCGAAACACAGGGGGAGACACAGATACGCAGTATTTT. Amino acids: CASSRNTGGDTDTQYF.

V gene TRBV5-1 combines with J gene TRBJ2-2; tentative D call: TRBD2 (7 bases). Trimming pared 2 bases from V and 6 bases from J, leaving 14 bases between. This CDR3 comprises 15 residues. Per germline, CDR1 SGHRS and CDR2 YFSETQ. CDR3 nucleotides: TGCGCCAGCAGCTTAAGGACAGCGGGACCCGGGGAGCTGTTTTTT. Its translation: CASSLRTAGPGELFF. Together with reference TRBV5-1 and TRBJ2-2, the CDR3 gives the full variable domain: KAGVTQTPRYLIKTRGQQVTLSCSPISGHRSVSWYQQTPGQGLQFLFEYFSETQRNKGNFPGRFSGRQFSNSRSEMNVSTLELGDSALYLCASSLRTAGPGELFFGEGSRLTVL.

The V and J genes are TRBV7-9 and TRBJ1-2; a weak D match, TRBD1 (5 bases). Germline V CDR1 and CDR2: SEHNR, FQNEAQ (reference sequence). V lost 3 bases, J lost 5 bases, and 13 bases lay in between. The CDR3 loop spans 14 amino acids. The CDR3 DNA follows: TGTGCCAGCAGCTTTAATCAGGGCTCGTATGGCTACACCTTC. The encoded protein is CASSFNQGSYGYTF.

The V call is TRBV27, the J call TRBJ1-5, with TRBD1 identical over 10 bases. CDR3 length: 15 residues. The ends lost 6 bases at V and 3 bases at J; junction bases unmatched: 5. The germline V gene has CDR1 MNHEY and CDR2 SMNVEV (reference sequence). This chain's CDR3 is CASRRGTGDNQPQHF. CDR3 coding DNA: TGTGCCAGCAGACGAGGGACAGGGGACAATCAGCCCCAGCATTTT.

The chain couples TRBV4-2 to TRBJ2-7; 11 nucleotides match TRBD2. The CDR3 runs to 16 residues. Germline CDR1 is LGHNA and CDR2 is YNFKEQ. V lost 5 bases and J lost 2; bases outside the gene matches: 8. This CDR3 is CASSLQLAGGTYEQYF. The DNA for the CDR3 is TGTGCCAGCAGCTTACAATTAGCGGGAGGGACCTACGAGCAGTACTTC.